Presented here are 20 T cell receptor beta chains from one specimen sequenced in a study of blood T cell repertoires in COVID-19 (dated by TCRdb to about 2020). Library preparation used the immunoSEQ multiplex PCR assay. This is the immuneACCESS table as TCRdb keeps it, with only in-frame sequences that have V and J called. A part of the clones is gone; compared with another copy, unresolved V genes explain less than half, and the rest is unexplained. The sample table records around 68,000 clones; approximately 93% of these occur just once. The top ten clones comprise roughly 3% of the sample. Input material: peripheral blood. These receptors came from a man aged 65 to 79 with active COVID-19.

The chain uses TRBV6-6 and TRBJ1-1, with a tentative D call TRBD1 (6 bases). The CDR3 runs 14 residues. Germline CDR1 reads MNHNY; CDR2 reads SVGAGI (reference sequence). V gave up 2 bases and J gave up 5 bases, with 12 bases separating them. This chain's CDR3 is CASSYGTLRTEAFF. In DNA, the CDR3 is TGTGCCAGCAGTTACGGGACACTGAGGACTGAAGCTTTCTTT.

J is TRBJ1-1 and V is TRBV6-5, with TRBD1 as a possible D gene (6 bases). This CDR3 has 15 residues. CDR1 is MNHEY, CDR2 SVGAGI, per germline. The V end was cut by 4 bases, the J end by 0 bases, with 12 bases between. The CDR3 region has the DNA TGTGCCAGCAGTTTCATCAGGGGCATGAACACTGAAGCTTTCTTT. It codes for CASSFIRGMNTEAFF.

This chain joins TRBV12-3 or TRBV12-4 and TRBJ2-1, with D perhaps TRBD2 (5 bases). Trimming stripped 4 bases from V and 10 bases from J, with 8 bases between. This CDR3 region has 11 residues. CDR3 protein: CASSWTGEQFF. CDR3 nucleotide sequence: TGTGCCAGCAGTTGGACGGGGGAGCAGTTCTTC.

The rearrangement joins TRBV19 to TRBJ2-2, with TRBD2 matching 8 bases. The CDR3 runs 14 residues. The trim removed 4 bases at V and 6 bases at J, leaving 4 bases unmatched. CDR1 is LNHDA and CDR2 is SQIVND in the germline V gene (reference sequence). For the CDR3, the DNA is TGTGCCAGTAGTAGCGGGGGGATGGCCGGGGAGCTGTTTTTT. Translating it yields CASSSGGMAGELFF.

The chain combines TRBV6-5 with TRBJ2-5; 8 positions match TRBD2. This CDR3 comprises 14 residues. The germline V gene encodes CDR1 MNHEY and CDR2 SVGAGI. With 6 bases clipped from V and 5 bases from J, the junction kept 8 bases outside the gene matches. The CDR3 bases are TGTGCCAGCAGAAATAATGCGGGGGGTGAGACCCAGTACTTC. Translation: CASRNNAGGETQYF.

The chain is built from TRBV7-9 and TRBJ2-2, with D possibly being TRBD1 (5 bases). CDR1 SEHNR and CDR2 FQNEAQ come from the germline V gene (reference sequence). Trimming shortened V by 1 base and J by 6 bases, and 12 bases separated the two germline ends. CDR3 length: 15 residues. Written as DNA, the CDR3 is TGTGCCAGCAGCTTAGGCATCGAAGGGGCCGGGGAGCTGTTTTTT. Translating gives CASSLGIEGAGELFF.

The genes are TRBV27 and TRBJ2-2; 12 nucleotides align to TRBD1. The CDR3 is 16 amino acids. CDR1 and CDR2 (germline): MNHEY, SMNVEV (reference sequence). V lost 6 bases, J lost 2 bases, and 4 bases stayed unmatched. CDR3 amino acids: CASSRGTGGNTGELFF. The CDR3, as DNA: TGTGCCAGCAGCCGCGGGACAGGGGGCAACACCGGGGAGCTGTTTTTT.

V gene TRBV10-2 combines with J gene TRBJ1-6; 11 bases are a match to TRBD1. The germline gives CDR1 WSHSY, CDR2 SAAADI. The junction had 7 bases not matched to a gene; V was cut back by 6 bases and J by 9 bases. The CDR3 covers 15 residues. CDR3: CASSSGQGVGSPLHF. As DNA, the CDR3 is TGCGCCAGCAGCTCGGGACAGGGGGTTGGTTCACCCCTCCACTTT.

V gene TRBV10-3 combines with J gene TRBJ2-2; D gene ambiguous. Trimming removed 0 bases at V and 4 bases at J, with 3 bases between. The CDR3 consists of 13 residues. Per the germline V gene, CDR1 is ENHRY and CDR2 is SYGVKD. CDR3 sequence: CAISESSTGELFF. The CDR3 bases are TGTGCCATCAGTGAGTCTAGCACCGGGGAGCTGTTTTTT.

This chain connects TRBV7-2 to TRBJ2-7, with 9 bases matching TRBD1. V lost 5 bases, J lost 7 bases, and 12 bases stayed unmatched. Germline V gives CDR1 SGHTA, CDR2 FQGNSA. There are 15 residues in the CDR3. The CDR3, as DNA: TGTGCCAGCAGCCCGAGCGGGGACAGGGTTTTGGAGCAGTACGTC. This encodes CASSPSGDRVLEQYV.

The J gene is TRBJ1-1, the V gene TRBV3-1 (or the pseudogene TRBV3-2); the match to TRBD1 covers 7 bases. Germline loops: CDR1 LGHDT, CDR2 YNNKEL (reference sequence). The CDR3 length is 16 residues. V trimming: 1 base; J trimming: 1 base; junction bases outside the gene matches: 6. This CDR3 is CASSQAAGQKNTEAFF. Written as DNA, the CDR3 is TGTGCCAGCAGCCAAGCCGCGGGACAGAAGAACACTGAAGCTTTCTTT.

This rearrangement joins TRBV14 to TRBJ2-2; 10 bases align to TRBD1. This CDR3 spans 17 amino acids. The junction had 4 bases not matched to a gene; V was cut back by 2 bases and J by 1 base. Germline loops: CDR1 SGHDN, CDR2 FVKESK. The CDR3 sequence: CASSQRTGGVNTGELFF. Written as DNA, the CDR3 is TGTGCCAGCAGCCAACGGACAGGGGGAGTGAACACCGGGGAGCTGTTTTTT.

V usage is TRBV7-2 and J usage is TRBJ2-1; D may be TRBD1 (8 bases). Germline-derived CDR1 and CDR2 are SGHTA and FQGNSA. The CDR3 runs to 18 residues. V gave up 5 bases and J gave up 1 base, with 21 bases separating them. The CDR3 nucleotides read TGTGCCAGCAGCCCTAACAGGGGGGGCCCCTTTTCCTACAATGAGCAGTTCTTC. This encodes CASSPNRGGPFSYNEQFF.

The chain links TRBV25-1 to TRBJ2-7; 9 nucleotides match TRBD2. V lost 3 bases to trimming and J lost 5 bases; unmatched junction nucleotides: 8. The CDR3 has 15 amino acids. Germline CDR1 is MGHDK and CDR2 is SYGVNS. Here the CDR3 reads CASSESMASGNEQYV. Written as DNA, the CDR3 is TGTGCCAGCAGTGAGTCCATGGCTAGCGGGAACGAGCAGTACGTC.

CDR3: CASSPPGQQSPPQHF. In DNA, the CDR3 is TGTGCCAGCAGCCCTCCGGGACAACAATCCCCGCCCCAGCATTTT. The chain employs TRBV5-8 and TRBJ1-5; possible D gene TRBD1, 6 bases. In germline, CDR1 is SGHTS, CDR2 YDEGEE. This CDR3 is 15 amino acids long. Trimming removed 4 bases from V and 9 bases from J, with 20 bases in between.

This clone has a single count. The chain combines TRBV4-2 with TRBJ2-5; 13 bases match TRBD2. This CDR3 is 17 amino acids long. J was trimmed by 3 bases and V by 3 bases; bases with no gene match: 7. CDR1 and CDR2 (germline): LGHNA, YNFKEQ. CDR3 nucleotide sequence: TGTGCCAGCAGCCACGGGACTAGCGGGGCCGGAAAAGAGACCCAGTACTTC. Translating it yields CASSHGTSGAGKETQYF.

This clone was detected once. This chain connects TRBV18 to TRBJ2-5; D unresolved. V was pared by 3 bases and J by 5 bases, with 13 bases between. CDR1 and CDR2 (germline): KGHSH, LQKENI. This CDR3 is built from 14 residues. In nucleotides, the CDR3 is TGTGCCAGCTCACCCCAAGAGGTGCTCGAGACCCAGTACTTC. This encodes CASSPQEVLETQYF.

The genes are TRBV12-1 and TRBJ1-2. TRBV12-1 is tagged as a pseudogene. The CDR3 contains 14 residues. Here the CDR3 reads CASSRGCGSPGYTF. The CDR3 DNA is TGTGCCAGCAGCCGCGGGTGTGGATCGCCGGGCTACACCTTC.

The V call is TRBV6-6, the J call TRBJ2-1; D remains ambiguous. Per germline, CDR1 MNHNY and CDR2 SVGAGI (reference sequence). V lost 5 bases to trimming and J lost 0 bases, with 11 bases between them. There are 15 residues in the CDR3. The CDR3 nucleotides read TGTGCCAGCAGTCAAGTGAAGAGCTCCTACAATGAGCAGTTCTTC. It codes for CASSQVKSSYNEQFF.

This chain uses TRBV5-1 with TRBJ2-2; possible D gene TRBD1, 6 bases. Trimming shortened V by 5 bases and J by 2 bases, and 13 bases separated the two germline ends. CDR1 and CDR2 (germline): SGHRS, YFSETQ. The length of the CDR3 is 15 residues. The CDR3 nucleotides are TGCGCCAGCAGGGACGGGACAACCAACACCGGGGAGCTGTTTTTT. Translating gives CASRDGTTNTGELFF.